Sequencing of this T cell receptor beta chain was carried out in a study of cytomegalovirus exposure and HLA in healthy donors. The study's findings and limits: A likely sequencing artifact accounted for one observed cluster of highly shared sequence variants. Cytomegalovirus association was assigned to about 150 TCR beta chains. Later analysis identified a missense DCLRE1C variant that was linked to TCR beta V- and J-gene trimming. In vitro checks showed that three CMV-associated chains really do target CMV antigens.

PCR used 60 Vbeta primers and 13 Jbeta primers. The data were produced by immunoSEQ multiplex PCR, yet TCRdb's version contains in-frame clones alone and is incomplete. The repertoire table contains roughly 120,000 clones. About this clone itself: Its specificity is unknown.

This clonotype was sampled from a man aged 18 to 29 in good health and CMV-seronegative. The specimen sequenced was PBMCs.

For the CDR3, the DNA is TGTGCCAGCAGTAGTGGAGTACGCGACAGCCAAGAGACCCAGTACTTC. Translation: CASSSGVRDSQETQYF. V and J are TRBV7-9 and TRBJ2-5, with D tentatively TRBD1 (5 bases). The CDR3 is 16 residues long. Trimming removed 6 bases from V and 1 base from J, with 18 bases in between. Germline lookup yields CDR1 SEHNR and CDR2 FQNEAQ (reference sequence).